Described below is a single TCR beta chain sequence and its context. Antigen: not known. TCR alpha and TCR beta cDNA libraries carrying sample barcodes and UMIs were produced by 5'RACE using constant-segment primers. In TCRdb, the 5' RACE reads were re-called with MiXCR into one record per CDR3 protein. The sample carries 470,000 or so distinct CDR3 sequences, 15% to 20% recorded once. The entry originates in a study of T-cell memory formation after mild COVID-19. Study results and limitations: CD4+ contracting clones lay mainly in CM and EM, CD8+ ones in EMRA.

Germline V gives CDR1 DFQATT, CDR2 SNEGSKA (reference sequence). V gave up 5 bases and J gave up 13 bases, with 17 bases separating them. The CDR3 sequence is 11 residues long. The TCR was taken from an adult woman who had mild COVID-19 (a few samples of this study predate the infection). Cell type and time point are not known. This chain joins TRBV20-1 and TRBJ1-1, with TRBD1 as a possible D gene (6 bases). The sequenced sample was PBMCs or a T cell subset sorted from them (not recorded which). The CDR3 sequence: CSARGLLKYFF. In DNA, the CDR3 is TGCAGTGCTCGGGGGCTTTTAAAGTATTTCTTT.